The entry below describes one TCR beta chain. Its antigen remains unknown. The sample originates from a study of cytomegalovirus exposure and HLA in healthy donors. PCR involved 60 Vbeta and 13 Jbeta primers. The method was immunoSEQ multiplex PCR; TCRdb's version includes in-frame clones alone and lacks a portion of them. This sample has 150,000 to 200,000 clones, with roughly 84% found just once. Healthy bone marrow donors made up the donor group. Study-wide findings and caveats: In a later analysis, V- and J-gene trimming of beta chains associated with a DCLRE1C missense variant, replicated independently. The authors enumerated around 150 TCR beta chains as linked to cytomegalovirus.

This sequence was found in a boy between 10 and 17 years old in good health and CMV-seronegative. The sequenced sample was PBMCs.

CDR3 in amino acids: CASSVAGANKETQYF. The CDR3 bases are TGCGCCAGCAGTGTTGCGGGGGCTAATAAAGAGACCCAGTACTTC. The chain recombines TRBV10-1 with TRBJ2-5, with D possibly being TRBD2 (7 bases). The CDR3 is made up of 15 amino acids. Germline V gene sequence: CDR1 WNHNN, CDR2 SYGVQD (reference sequence). Trimming cost V 4 bases and J 3 bases, with 15 bases left between them.